The rows below give T cell receptor beta chains drawn from one sample of a study of blood T cell repertoires in COVID-19. TCRdb's copy holds only in-frame clones and misses some; the assay was immunoSEQ multiplex PCR. The sample lists fewer than 250,000 clones, 80% to 90% occurring once. The sample was peripheral blood. These receptors came from a man in his forties or fifties with active or convalescent COVID-19. Both conserved end residues are part of each CDR3. Fields, in order: J gene, D gene, clone size, V gene, CDR3 protein, CDR3 DNA. The D gene is left open where the match is weak. Clone size is given for some rows only: seen once, a few or many times, or a class if the clone is expanded.

TRBJ1-6,-,once,TRBV6-5,CASRHVRGRDSPLHF,TGTGCCAGCAGACACGTCAGGGGACGGGATTCACCCCTCCACTTT
TRBJ1-2,-,-,TRBV30,CAWSLIGVSGYTF,TGTGCCTGGAGTCTAATCGGGGTTTCCGGCTACACCTTC
TRBJ2-3,TRBD2,-,TRBV5-1,CASSLAALAGHYTDTQYF,TGCGCCAGCAGCTTGGCCGCGCTAGCGGGGCACTACACAGATACGCAGTATTTT
TRBJ2-4,-,-,TRBV6-6,CASSYSGLAKNIQYF,TGTGCCAGCAGTTACTCAGGACTAGCCAAAAACATTCAGTACTTC
TRBJ1-5,-,-,TRBV28,CASNNRDNNQPQHF,TGTGCCAGCAACAACCGGGACAACAATCAGCCCCAGCATTTT
TRBJ1-6,-,-,TRBV9,CASSVGRGSYNSPLHF,TGTGCCAGCAGCGTAGGTAGGGGCTCCTATAATTCACCCCTCCACTTT
TRBJ1-2,-,-,TRBV10-3,CAISVGTPPRWGYTF,TGTGCCATCAGTGTGGGGACACCTCCTAGGTGGGGCTACACCTTC
TRBJ2-7,TRBD2,-,TRBV7-9,CASSLGYRTSGVYEQYF,TGTGCCAGCAGCTTAGGCTACAGGACTAGCGGGGTATACGAGCAGTACTTC
TRBJ1-6,TRBD1,-,TRBV30,CAWVRRGTGGSPLHF,TGTGCCTGGGTTCGGAGGGGGACAGGGGGATCACCCCTCCACTTT
TRBJ1-6,TRBD1,-,TRBV20-1,CSASQGASSPLHF,TGCAGTGCTAGTCAGGGGGCGAGTTCACCCCTCCACTTT
TRBJ2-1,TRBD2,-,TRBV10-3,CAISALASNEQFF,TGTGCCATCAGTGCACTAGCGTCTAATGAGCAGTTCTTC
TRBJ2-7,TRBD2,-,TRBV7-9,CASSHLGLAGDGSDEQYF,TGTGCCAGCAGCCACCTCGGACTAGCGGGAGATGGGTCCGACGAGCAGTACTTC
TRBJ1-2,-,-,TRBV7-2,CASSPSGQNYGYTF,TGTGCCAGCAGCCCATCTGGACAGAACTATGGCTACACCTTC
TRBJ2-7,TRBD1,-,TRBV11-2,CASSQTGDDVYEQYF,TGTGCCAGCAGCCAGACAGGGGATGATGTCTACGAGCAGTACTTC
TRBJ2-3,-,-,TRBV7-6,CASSPPRGTDTQYF,TGTGCCAGCAGCCCTCCGAGGGGCACAGATACGCAGTATTTT
TRBJ2-3,-,-,TRBV5-1,CASSAAGTDTQYF,TGCGCCAGCAGCGCGGCGGGCACAGATACGCAGTATTTT
TRBJ1-2,TRBD1,-,TRBV28,CASSPGQASYGYTF,TGTGCCAGCAGTCCGGGACAGGCCTCCTATGGCTACACCTTC
TRBJ1-1,-,once,TRBV28,CASTPTPGGNTEAFF,TGTGCCAGCACCCCTACTCCCGGAGGGAACACTGAAGCTTTCTTT
TRBJ1-6,-,-,TRBV30,CAWSSGPPLHF,TGTGCCTGGAGTAGCGGGCCACCCCTCCACTTT
TRBJ1-5,-,-,TRBV11-2,CASSRGHFSQPQHF,TGTGCCAGCAGCCGGGGACATTTTTCTCAGCCCCAGCATTTT
TRBJ2-2,TRBD1,-,TRBV7-2,CASSPTGGRTGELFF,TGTGCCAGCAGCCCGACAGGGGGCCGGACCGGGGAGCTGTTTTTT
TRBJ1-4,TRBD1,-,TRBV28,CASSLGQGAKKLFF,TGTGCCAGCAGTTTGGGACAGGGGGCGAAAAAACTGTTTTTT
TRBJ2-1,TRBD2,-,TRBV2,CASSELAGNNEQFF,TGTGCCAGCAGCGAGCTAGCGGGCAACAATGAGCAGTTCTTC
TRBJ1-2,TRBD1,-,TRBV6-5,CASLRTGTGNGYTF,TGTGCCAGTTTGAGAACCGGGACAGGGAATGGCTACACCTTC
TRBJ1-5,TRBD1,-,TRBV19,CASSDTGTGVYSNQPQHF,TGTGCCAGTAGTGACACCGGGACAGGGGTCTATAGCAATCAGCCCCAGCATTTT
TRBJ2-1,-,-,TRBV30,CACGEGSSSYNEQFF,TGTGCCTGCGGCGAGGGCTCCAGCTCCTACAATGAGCAGTTCTTC